These 9 T cell receptor beta chains share one sample of origin, sequenced in a study of early T cells in non-severe SARS-CoV-2 infection. TCRdb processed the 5' RACE reads anew with MiXCR; each CDR3 protein has one entry. The sample lists approximately 48,000 distinct CDR3 sequences, 6.5% occurring once. The specimen was whole blood, collected at baseline. All receptors derive from an adult who was a healthcare worker with PCR-confirmed SARS-CoV-2 infection or an uninfected control (not recorded which).

This clonotype was seen at least ten times. V usage is TRBV12-3 or TRBV12-4 and J usage is TRBJ2-1; a weak D match, TRBD1 (5 bases). Trimming left V 2 bases short and J 7 bases short, with 9 bases between. The CDR3 is made up of 13 amino acids. The CDR3, as DNA: TGTGCCAGCAGTTTAAACAGGTGGAATGAGCAGTTCTTC. The encoded protein is CASSLNRWNEQFF.

The genes are TRBV20-1 and TRBJ1-3; 7 bases map to TRBD1. This CDR3 is built from 15 residues. J lost 3 bases, V lost 0 bases, and 5 bases had no gene match. In germline, CDR1 is DFQATT, CDR2 SNEGSKA (reference sequence). For the CDR3, the DNA is TGCAGTGCTAGAGAAAGACAGGGTTTTGGAAACACCATATATTTT. As protein: CSARERQGFGNTIYF.

This clonotype was seen ten or more times. The chain joins TRBV20-1 to TRBJ2-1, with 7 bases matching TRBD1. In germline, CDR1 is DFQATT, CDR2 SNEGSKA (reference sequence). V trimming: 0 bases; J trimming: 3 bases; junction bases outside the gene matches: 8. This CDR3 has 16 residues. Here the CDR3 DNA reads TGCAGTGCTAGAGAGTCGAGAGGGGGCGTCTACAATGAGCAGTTCTTC. Translated, it gives CSARESRGGVYNEQFF.

This clonotype was counted between two and nine times. The chain combines TRBV12-3 or TRBV12-4 with TRBJ2-5; 11 bases line up with TRBD2. With V trimmed by 5 bases and J by 0 bases, 5 bases remained unmatched. The CDR3 is 16 residues long. The CDR3 sequence: CASSGWGLADQETQYF. The CDR3 nucleotides are TGTGCCAGCAGTGGGTGGGGACTAGCGGACCAAGAGACCCAGTACTTC.

Many counts were recorded for this clonotype. The chain joins TRBV12-3 or TRBV12-4 to TRBJ1-2; 10 nucleotides agree with TRBD1. The J segment lost 7 bases and the V segment lost 5 bases, leaving 13 bases of the junction unmatched. The CDR3 runs 16 residues. This CDR3 is CASSLSGQGDIGGYTF. The CDR3, as DNA: TGTGCCAGCAGTCTGTCAGGACAGGGGGATATAGGTGGCTACACCTTC.

This clonotype has ten or more counts. The chain couples TRBV2 to TRBJ1-1, with a weak D call TRBD1 (5 bases). Germline V gene lookup returns CDR1 SNHLY and CDR2 FYNNEI. CDR3 length: 12 amino acids. The V and J ends lost 7 bases and 6 bases respectively, with 12 bases between them. The CDR3 here is CASINQGAEAFF. For the CDR3, the DNA is TGTGCCAGCATCAATCAGGGAGCTGAAGCTTTCTTT.

In its sample, this clonotype was seen many times. The V and J genes are TRBV24-1 and TRBJ1-1; D ambiguous. V dropped 10 bases and J dropped 5 bases, with 19 bases sitting between them. The V gene's germline CDR1 is KGHDR and CDR2 SFDVKD. This CDR3 region has 14 residues. The CDR3 nucleotides are TGTGCCACTTTAGAGGATACAGTCACGACTGAAGCTTTCTTT. It specifies CATLEDTVTTEAFF.

The chain has TRBV4-2 and TRBJ1-1; D remains unclear. Germline lookup yields CDR1 LGHNA and CDR2 YNFKEQ. Trimming shortened V by 0 bases and J by 3 bases, and 8 bases separated the two germline ends. The CDR3 length is 14 residues. The CDR3 region is CASSQDGGDTEAFF. DNA for the CDR3: TGTGCCAGCAGCCAAGATGGCGGGGACACTGAAGCTTTCTTT.

This sequence joins TRBV18 and TRBJ2-7; maybe TRBD2 (5 bases). The CDR3 is made up of 15 amino acids. Trimming cost V 3 bases and J 2 bases, with 14 bases left between them. Germline CDR1 reads KGHSH; CDR2 reads LQKENI. The CDR3 coding sequence is TGTGCCAGCTCACCCTCCCGGGAACAAACCTACGAGCAGTACTTC. Protein product: CASSPSREQTYEQYF.